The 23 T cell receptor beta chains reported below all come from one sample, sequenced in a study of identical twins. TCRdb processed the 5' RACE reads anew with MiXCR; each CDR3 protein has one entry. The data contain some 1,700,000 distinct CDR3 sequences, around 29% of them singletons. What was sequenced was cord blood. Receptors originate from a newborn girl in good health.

CDR3 protein: CASSRTPHNNEQFF. CDR3 bases: TGTGCCAGCAGCAGGACACCCCACAACAATGAGCAGTTCTTC. The chain is built from TRBV5-4 and TRBJ2-1; a weak D match, TRBD1 (5 bases). The germline V gene has CDR1 SGHNT and CDR2 YYREEE (reference sequence). V was cut by 4 bases and J by 5 bases, with 13 bases left in between. This CDR3 has 14 residues.

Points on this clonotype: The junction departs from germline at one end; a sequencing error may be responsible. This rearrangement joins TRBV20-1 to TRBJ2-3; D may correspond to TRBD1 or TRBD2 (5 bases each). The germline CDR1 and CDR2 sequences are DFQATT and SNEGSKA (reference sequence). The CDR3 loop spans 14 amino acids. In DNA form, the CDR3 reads TGCAGTGCCAGAGTCCCGGGACGGACAGATACGCAGTATTTT. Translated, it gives CSARVPGRTDTQYF.

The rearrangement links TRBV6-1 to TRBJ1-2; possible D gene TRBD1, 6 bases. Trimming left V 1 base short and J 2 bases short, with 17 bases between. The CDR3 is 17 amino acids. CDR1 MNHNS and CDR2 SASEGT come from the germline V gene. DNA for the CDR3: TGTGCCAGCAGTGAAGGAGACCACAGGGCGTCAAACTATGGCTACACCTTC. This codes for CASSEGDHRASNYGYTF.

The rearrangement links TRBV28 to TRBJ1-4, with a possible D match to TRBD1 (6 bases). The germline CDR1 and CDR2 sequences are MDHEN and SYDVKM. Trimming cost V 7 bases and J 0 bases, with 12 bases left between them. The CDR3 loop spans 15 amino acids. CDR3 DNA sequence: TGTGCCAGCACCCTACAGGGATCAACTAATGAAAAACTGTTTTTT. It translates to CASTLQGSTNEKLFF.

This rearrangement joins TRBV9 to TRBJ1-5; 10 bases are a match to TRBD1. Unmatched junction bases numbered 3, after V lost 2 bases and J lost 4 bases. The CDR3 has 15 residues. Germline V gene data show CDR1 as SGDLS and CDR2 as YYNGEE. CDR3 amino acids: CASSVGQGINQPQHF. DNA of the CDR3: TGTGCCAGCAGCGTGGGACAGGGGATTAATCAGCCCCAGCATTTT. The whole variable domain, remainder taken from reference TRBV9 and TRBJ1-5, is DSGVTQTPKHLITATGQRVTLRCSPRSGDLSVYWYQQSLDQGLQFLIQYYNGEERAKGNILERFSAQQFPDLHSELNLSSLELGDSALYFCASSVGQGINQPQHFGDGTRLSIL.

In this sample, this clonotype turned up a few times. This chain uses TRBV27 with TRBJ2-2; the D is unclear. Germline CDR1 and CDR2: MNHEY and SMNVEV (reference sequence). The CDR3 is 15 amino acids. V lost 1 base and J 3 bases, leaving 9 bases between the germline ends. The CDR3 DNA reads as TGTGCCAGCAGTTTATATGGTGTGGACACCGGGGAGCTGTTTTTT. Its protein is CASSLYGVDTGELFF.

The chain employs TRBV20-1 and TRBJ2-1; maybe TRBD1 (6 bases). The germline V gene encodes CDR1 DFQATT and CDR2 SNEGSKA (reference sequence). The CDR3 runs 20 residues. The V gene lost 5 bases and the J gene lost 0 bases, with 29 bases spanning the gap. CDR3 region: CSAPLQRGGPAITSYNEQFF. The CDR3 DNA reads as TGCAGTGCTCCCTTACAACGAGGGGGTCCGGCAATTACCTCCTACAATGAGCAGTTCTTC.

This chain's CDR3 is CSAGDWSSYNEQFF. DNA of the CDR3: TGCAGTGCTGGGGACTGGAGCTCCTACAATGAGCAGTTCTTC. The V and J genes are TRBV20-1 and TRBJ2-1; a possible D gene is TRBD2 (6 bases). CDR3 size: 14 residues. The germline gives CDR1 DFQATT, CDR2 SNEGSKA (reference sequence). V lost 5 bases, J lost 0 bases, and 11 bases lay in between.

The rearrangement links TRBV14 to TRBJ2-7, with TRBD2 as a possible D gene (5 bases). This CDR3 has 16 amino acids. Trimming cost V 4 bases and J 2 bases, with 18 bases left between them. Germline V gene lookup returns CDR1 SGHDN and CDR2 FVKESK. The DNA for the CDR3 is TGTGCCAGCAGCCCTCGTGACGGACTTCGAGCCTACGAGCAGTACTTC. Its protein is CASSPRDGLRAYEQYF.

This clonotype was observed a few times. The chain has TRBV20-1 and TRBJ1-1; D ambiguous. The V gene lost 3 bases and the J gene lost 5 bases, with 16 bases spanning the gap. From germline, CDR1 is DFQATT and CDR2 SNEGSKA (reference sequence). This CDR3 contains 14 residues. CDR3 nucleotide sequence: TGCAGTGCTAGCCCCCGGGTTTGGGTTACTGAAGCTTTCTTT. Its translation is CSASPRVWVTEAFF.

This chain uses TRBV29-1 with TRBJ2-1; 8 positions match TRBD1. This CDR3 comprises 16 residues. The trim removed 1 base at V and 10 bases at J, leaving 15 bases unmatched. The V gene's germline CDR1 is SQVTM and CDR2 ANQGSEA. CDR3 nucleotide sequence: TGCAGCGTTGAAGGAGGAACAGGGGGGCCTACCTACGAGCAGTTCTTC. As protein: CSVEGGTGGPTYEQFF.

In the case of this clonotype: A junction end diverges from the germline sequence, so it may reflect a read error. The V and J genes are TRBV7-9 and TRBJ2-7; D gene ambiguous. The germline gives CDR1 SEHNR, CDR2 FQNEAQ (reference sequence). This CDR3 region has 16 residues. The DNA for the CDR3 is TGTGCCAGCAGCTTAATGGGGAACACGAACTCCCACGAGCAGTACTTC. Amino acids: CASSLMGNTNSHEQYF.

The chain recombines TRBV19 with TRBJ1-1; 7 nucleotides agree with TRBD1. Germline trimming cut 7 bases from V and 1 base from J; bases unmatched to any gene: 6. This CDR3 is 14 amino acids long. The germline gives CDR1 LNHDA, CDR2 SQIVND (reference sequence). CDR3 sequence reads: CASTRGGPNTEAFF. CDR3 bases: TGTGCCAGTACGAGAGGGGGCCCGAACACTGAAGCTTTCTTT.

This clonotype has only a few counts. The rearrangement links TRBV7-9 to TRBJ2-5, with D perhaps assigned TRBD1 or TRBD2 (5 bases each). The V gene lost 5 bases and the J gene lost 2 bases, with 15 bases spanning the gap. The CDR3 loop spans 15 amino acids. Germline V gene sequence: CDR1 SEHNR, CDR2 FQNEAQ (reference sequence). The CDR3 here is CASSKPGRQQETQYF. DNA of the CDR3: TGTGCCAGCAGCAAACCGGGACGGCAACAAGAGACCCAGTACTTC. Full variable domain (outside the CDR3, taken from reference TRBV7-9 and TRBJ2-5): DTGVSQNPRHKITKRGQNVTFRCDPISEHNRLYWYRQTLGQGPEFLTYFQNEAQLEKSRLLSDRFSAERPKGSFSTLEIQRTEQGDSAMYLCASSKPGRQQETQYFGPGTRLLVL.

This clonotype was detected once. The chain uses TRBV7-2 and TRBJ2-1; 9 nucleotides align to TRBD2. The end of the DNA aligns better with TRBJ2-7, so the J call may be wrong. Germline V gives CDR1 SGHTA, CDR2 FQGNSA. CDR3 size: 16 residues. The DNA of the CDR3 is TGTGCCAGCAGCTTCAGCGGGAGGCCCTCCTACAATGAGCAGTACTTC. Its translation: CASSFSGRPSYNEQYF.

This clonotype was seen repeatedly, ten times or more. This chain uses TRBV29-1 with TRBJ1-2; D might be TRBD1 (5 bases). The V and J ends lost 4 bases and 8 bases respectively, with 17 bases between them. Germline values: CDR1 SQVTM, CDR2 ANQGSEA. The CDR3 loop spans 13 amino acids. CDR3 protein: CSVGGRAVEGYTF. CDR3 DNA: TGCAGCGTTGGGGGCAGGGCGGTCGAGGGCTACACCTTC. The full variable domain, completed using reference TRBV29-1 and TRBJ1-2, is SAVISQKPSRDICQRGTSLTIQCQVDSQVTMMFWYRQQPGQSLTLIATANQGSEATYESGFVIDKFPISRPNLTFSTLTVSNMSPEDSSIYLCSVGGRAVEGYTFGSGTRLTVV.

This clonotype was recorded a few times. The CDR3 region has the DNA TGCGCCAGCAGCCAAAACACCGGGACAGGTTATGGCTACACCTTC. Its protein is CASSQNTGTGYGYTF. The genes are TRBV4-1 and TRBJ1-2, with 8 bases identical to TRBD1. Germline V gene lookup returns CDR1 MGHRA and CDR2 YSYEKL. The CDR3 consists of 15 residues. Losses at the gene ends were 2 bases for V and 5 bases for J; bases not matched to a gene: 7.

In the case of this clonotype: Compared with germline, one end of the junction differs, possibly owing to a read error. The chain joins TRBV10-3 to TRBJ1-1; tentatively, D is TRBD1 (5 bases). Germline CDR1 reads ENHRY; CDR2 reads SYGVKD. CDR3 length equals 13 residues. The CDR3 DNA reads TGTGCCAGCAGTGAGCGAGGGGCCACTGAAGCTTTCTTT. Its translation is CASSERGATEAFF.

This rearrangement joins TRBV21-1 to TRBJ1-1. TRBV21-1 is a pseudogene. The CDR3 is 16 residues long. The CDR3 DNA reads TGTGCCAGCAGCAAAGCGTTAAGACGGCTGAACACTGAAGCTTTCTTT. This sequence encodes CASSKALRRLNTEAFF.

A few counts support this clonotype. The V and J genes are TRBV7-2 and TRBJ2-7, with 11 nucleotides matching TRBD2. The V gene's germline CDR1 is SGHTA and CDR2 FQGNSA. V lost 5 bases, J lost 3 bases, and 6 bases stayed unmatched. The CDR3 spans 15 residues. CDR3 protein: CASSPRLAGNYEQYF. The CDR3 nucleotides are TGTGCCAGCAGCCCCCGACTAGCGGGAAACTACGAGCAGTACTTC. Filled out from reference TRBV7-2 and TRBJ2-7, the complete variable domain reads GAGVSQSPSNKVTEKGKDVELRCDPISGHTALYWYRQSLGQGLEFLIYFQGNSAPDKSGLPSDRFSAERTGGSVSTLTIQRTQQEDSAVYLCASSPRLAGNYEQYFGPGTRLTVT.

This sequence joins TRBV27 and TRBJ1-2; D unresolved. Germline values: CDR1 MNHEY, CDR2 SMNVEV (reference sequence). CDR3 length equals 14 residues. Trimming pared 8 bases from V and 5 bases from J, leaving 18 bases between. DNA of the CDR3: TGTGCCAGCGGGGAACGGGGAAGTTCTTATGGCTACACCTTC. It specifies CASGERGSSYGYTF.

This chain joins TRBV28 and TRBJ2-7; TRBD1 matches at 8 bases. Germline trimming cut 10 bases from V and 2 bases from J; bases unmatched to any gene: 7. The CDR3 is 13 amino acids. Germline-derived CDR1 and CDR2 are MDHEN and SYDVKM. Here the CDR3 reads CATRTGTTYEQYF. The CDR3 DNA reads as TGTGCCACCCGGACAGGGACCACCTACGAGCAGTACTTC.

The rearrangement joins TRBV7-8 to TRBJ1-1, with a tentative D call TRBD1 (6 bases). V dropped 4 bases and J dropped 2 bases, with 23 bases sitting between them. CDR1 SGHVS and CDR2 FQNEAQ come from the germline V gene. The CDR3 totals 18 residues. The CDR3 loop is CASSSPGVGGPQNTEAFF. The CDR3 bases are TGTGCCAGCAGCTCCCCGGGGGTGGGGGGCCCGCAAAACACTGAAGCTTTCTTT.